The sequence of this T cell receptor beta chain was determined in a study of blood T cells in healthy people across ages. General study points: Diversity was estimated from one million T cells, and these estimates were considered underestimates. Naive T cell percentage showed a strong correlation with the diversity of TCR beta.

Alongside a J-beta primer mix, a sample-barcoded 5' primer served in a second PCR lasting roughly 7 to 11 cycles. The template-switch adaptor, which had 12 random nucleotides, put a tag on each cDNA molecule. All samples yielded 3 million or more CDR3-containing paired-end reads. TCRdb used MiXCR to reprocess the 5' RACE reads, holding one entry per CDR3 protein. The sample has hundreds of thousands of distinct CDR3 sequences, about half seen once. The germline gives CDR1 DFQATT, CDR2 SNEGSKA (reference sequence). J lost 2 bases, V lost 3 bases, and 10 bases had no gene match. This CDR3 has 16 amino acids. A word on this clonotype: What it binds is not known.

The chain couples TRBV20-1 to TRBJ2-7; TRBD2 matches at 10 bases. Sequenced sample: blood. The sequence derives from a woman aged 60-75 years in good health. The CDR3 bases are TGCAGTGCTAGGGGAGGGCTAGCGGGAGATCCCTACGAGCAGTACTTC. Translating it yields CSARGGLAGDPYEQYF.